This T cell receptor beta chain was observed in a study of neoadjuvant anti-PD-1 for oral cavity cancer. About the study: Most patients had three to four biweekly doses of 3 mg/kg nivolumab before resection. Non-progressing patients received a fourth nivolumab dose near day 43, then surgery on days 50-56. Points from the study as a whole: Expansion of preexisting intratumoral clones was suggested to aid response.

Indicated time point: after neoadjuvant nivolumab, at surgical resection. A word on this clone: Its antigen is as yet unknown.

CDR1 SGHVS and CDR2 FNYEAQ come from the germline V gene. CDR3 length equals 16 residues. V was pared by 3 bases and J by 2 bases, with 7 bases of the junction left unmatched. Two replicates per tumor sample, mostly from roughly 5 ug of genomic DNA. Produced via immunoSEQ multiplex PCR; TCRdb's table is partial and in-frame only. The sample yields some 40,000 clones, around 38% seen once. Sequences were derived from tumor tissue, sampled after nivolumab (anti-PD-1) treatment. The chain recombines TRBV7-6 with TRBJ2-5, with TRBD2 matching over 9 bases. The receptor was isolated from a person between 35 and 79 years old with oral cavity squamous cell carcinoma. The CDR3 region is CASSFSSGAPQETQYF. The CDR3 DNA follows: TGTGCCAGCAGCTTCTCTAGCGGGGCCCCACAAGAGACCCAGTACTTC.